This TCR beta chain is from a study of OX40 agonist ivuxolimab in advanced cancers. Study-level information: Patients were treated with ivuxolimab, an agonistic anti-OX40 (CD134) antibody. Melanoma, hepatocellular carcinoma, head and neck or renal cell cancer occurred in dose-escalation patients. Treatment received earlier with anti-PD-1, anti-PD-L1 or anti-CTLA-4 agents was allowed, and approximately 44% had some.

Produced via immunoSEQ multiplex PCR; TCRdb's table is partial and in-frame only. The data hold about 140,000 clones, with approximately 94% observed a single time. The TCR originated in an adult with an advanced solid tumor such as melanoma, head and neck, liver or kidney cancer. The sequenced sample was CD4+ or CD8+ T cells sorted from blood, obtained in a trial of the OX40 agonist ivuxolimab.

CDR3 nucleotides: TGTGCCAGCAGCTTTGCTCGACCTCTGGGACGAGGAAACACTGAAGCTTTCTTT. Its translation: CASSFARPLGRGNTEAFF. The chain carries TRBV7-8 and TRBJ1-1; D may be TRBD1 (5 bases). V was cut by 3 bases and J by 2 bases, with 22 bases left in between. The length of the CDR3 is 18 residues. From germline, CDR1 is SGHVS and CDR2 FQNEAQ. Based on the CDR3 plus reference TRBV7-8 and TRBJ1-1, the full variable domain is GAGVSQSPRYKVAKRGQDVALRCDPISGHVSLFWYQQALGQGPEFLTYFQNEAQLDKSGLPSDRFFAERPEGSVSTLKIQRTQQEDSAVYLCASSFARPLGRGNTEAFFGQGTRLTVV.